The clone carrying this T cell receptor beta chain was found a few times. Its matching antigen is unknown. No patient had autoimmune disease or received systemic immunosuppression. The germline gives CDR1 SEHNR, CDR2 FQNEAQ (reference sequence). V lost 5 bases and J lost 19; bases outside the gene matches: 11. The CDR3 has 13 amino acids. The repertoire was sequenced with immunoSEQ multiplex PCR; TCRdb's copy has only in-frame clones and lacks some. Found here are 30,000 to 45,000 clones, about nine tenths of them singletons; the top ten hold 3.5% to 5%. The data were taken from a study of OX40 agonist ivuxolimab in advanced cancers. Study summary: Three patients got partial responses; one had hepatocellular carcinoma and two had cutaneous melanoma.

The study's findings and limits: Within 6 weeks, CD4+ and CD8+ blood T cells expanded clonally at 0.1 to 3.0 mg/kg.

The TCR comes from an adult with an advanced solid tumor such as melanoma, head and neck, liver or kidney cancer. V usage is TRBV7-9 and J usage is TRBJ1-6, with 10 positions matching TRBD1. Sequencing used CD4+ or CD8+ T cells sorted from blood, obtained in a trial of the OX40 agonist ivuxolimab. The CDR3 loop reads CASSPPGDRGYHF. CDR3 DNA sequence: TGTGCCAGCAGCCCTCCGGGGGACAGGGGCTATCACTTT.